This is a list of T cell receptor beta chains from one sample in a study of identical twins. MiXCR was run by TCRdb on the 5' RACE reads, yielding one entry per CDR3 protein. The sample consists of some 500,000 distinct CDR3 sequences, about 13% of them appearing once. These data were also filed under a second study, of yellow fever vaccine responses in identical twins.

The material sequenced was CD4+ T cells sorted from blood. These receptors all come from a woman aged 18 to 35 in good health. The CDR3 runs from the conserved cysteine through the conserved F or W. A D gene is named only where the DNA matches it firmly. The size of a clone is reported for some rows only, either as once, few or many, or as a class for expanded clones.

TRBD1 | TRBJ2-3 | TRBV12-3/TRBV12-4 | many | TGTGCCAGCAGGCAGACAGGGGGCAAAGATACGCAGTATTTT | CASRQTGGKDTQYF
TRBD2 | TRBJ2-1 | TRBV12-3/TRBV12-4 | few | TGTGCCAGCAGAGTAACTAGCGGGAGTTACCACAATGAGCAGTTCTTC | CASRVTSGSYHNEQFF
TRBD1 | TRBJ2-7 | TRBV5-1 | - | TGCGCCAGCAGCCTCGGGACAGGGGGCATCGAGCAGTACTTC | CASSLGTGGIEQYF
TRBD2 | TRBJ2-5 | TRBV20-1 | few | TGCAGCGCCGAGTGGGAGGGCCTGGAGACCCAGTACTTC | CSAEWEGLETQYF
TRBD1 | TRBJ2-5 | TRBV27 | few | TGTGCCAGCAGCCGATCACGGGACAGGGGGCGCAGAGAGACCCAGTACTTC | CASSRSRDRGRRETQYF
TRBD1 | TRBJ1-5 | TRBV12-3/TRBV12-4 | - | TGTGCCAGCAGGCCCGGGACAGGGACGGGAGGCCAGCCCCAGCATTTT | CASRPGTGTGGQPQHF
- | TRBJ2-7 | TRBV20-1 | few | TGCAGTGCTAAAAAAAACACAGTAGGAGACGAGCAGTACTTC | CSAKKNTVGDEQYF
- | TRBJ2-3 | TRBV7-2 | few | TGTGCCAGCAGCTCGAGGACGGGAGAGAGCACAGATACGCAGTATTTT | CASSSRTGESTDTQYF
- | TRBJ2-5 | TRBV28 | - | TGTGCCAGCAGGACCTTCGGGGGGCGCGAGACCCAGTACTTC | CASRTFGGRETQYF
TRBD1 | TRBJ2-2 | TRBV11-2 | - | TGTGCCAGCAGCGTGACAGGGGCTGCCGGGGAGCTGTTTTTT | CASSVTGAAGELFF
- | TRBJ2-5 | TRBV3-1 | many | TGTGCCAGCAATACCCCAGGGGAGACCCAGTACTTC | CASNTPGETQYF
TRBD2 | TRBJ2-7 | TRBV29-1 | many | TGCAGCGCTAAAAAGGTAGCGGGAGGGAACGAGCAGTACTTC | CSAKKVAGGNEQYF
- | TRBJ2-3 | TRBV24-1 | - | TGTGCCACCAGTGATCCGACCCTGTATACAGATACGCAGTATTTT | CATSDPTLYTDTQYF
- | TRBJ2-7 | TRBV20-1 | many | TGCAGTGCTAGGCGAGTTGGCGGAACCTACGAGCAGTACTTC | CSARRVGGTYEQYF
TRBD2 | TRBJ2-3 | TRBV20-1 | few | TGCAGTGCCCACACACCCGGGACTAAAGGAGATACGCAGTATTTT | CSAHTPGTKGDTQYF
TRBD2 | TRBJ2-3 | TRBV29-1 | - | TGCAGCGTTGAATCCCCTAGCGGGAGGGCTGGAGATACGCAGTATTTT | CSVESPSGRAGDTQYF
TRBD2 | TRBJ2-1 | TRBV9 | many | TGTGCCAGCAGCCTTCGACTAGCGGGGATTCGGGATGAGCAGTTCTTC | CASSLRLAGIRDEQFF
- | TRBJ2-3 | TRBV20-1 | - | TGCAGTGCTAGAGATAAGGCGGCACCAGATACGCAGTATTTT | CSARDKAAPDTQYF
- | TRBJ2-2 | TRBV20-1 | few | TGCAGTGCCGCCGGACTAACAGACGGGGAGCTGTTTTTT | CSAAGLTDGELFF
- | TRBJ2-5 | TRBV20-1 | few | TGCAGTGCCCCTACAGGAGCAGAGACCCAGTACTTC | CSAPTGAETQYF
- | TRBJ2-6 | TRBV27 | few | TGTGCCAGCAGTACCATCGACAGTCTAGGAGGGGCCAACGTCCTGACTTTC | CASSTIDSLGGANVLTF
- | TRBJ1-1 | TRBV15 | - | TGTGCCACCAGCAGAGATTCAGGGTGGGGCACTGAAGCTTTCTTT | CATSRDSGWGTEAFF
TRBD1 | TRBJ1-5 | TRBV29-1 | many | TGCAGCGTAACACAGGGGACCTCTCAGCCCCAGCATTTT | CSVTQGTSQPQHF
TRBD1 | TRBJ1-4 | TRBV29-1 | - | TGCAGCGCCAGGGGGCCCGGCGGTGAAAAACTGTTTTTT | CSARGPGGEKLFF
- | TRBJ1-2 | TRBV6-5 | - | TGTGCCAGCAGTTACGGAGTAGGAGAGGGGCAATATGGCTACACCTTC | CASSYGVGEGQYGYTF
- | TRBJ2-7 | TRBV20-1 | - | TGCAGTGCTAGGACAGCCTCCTACGAGCAGTACTTC | CSARTASYEQYF
TRBD2 | TRBJ2-5 | TRBV10-3 | - | TGTGCCATCATGCGGGGGGTCCAAGAGACCCAGTACTTC | CAIMRGVQETQYF
- | TRBJ2-3 | TRBV6-5 | few | TGTGCCAGCAGTTACTCCAGTGGTAGTTTTAGATACGAGTATTTT | CASSYSSGSFRYEYF
- | TRBJ1-1 | TRBV3-1 | - | TGTGCCAGCAGCCAAGGGGATTGGAACACTGAAGCTTTCTTT | CASSQGDWNTEAFF
- | TRBJ1-3 | TRBV7-2 | many | TGTGCCAGCAGCTTAAGGGGGGATGGAAACACCATATATTTT | CASSLRGDGNTIYF
- | TRBJ2-1 | TRBV5-1 | - | TGCGCCAGCAGCATAAAGGGACTCAATGAGCAGTTCTTC | CASSIKGLNEQFF
TRBD2 | TRBJ2-1 | TRBV7-9 | many | TGTGCCAGCAGCTTCCGGACTAGCGGAAACAATGAGCAGTTCTTC | CASSFRTSGNNEQFF
TRBD1 | TRBJ2-3 | TRBV12-5 | few | TGTGCTAGTGGCCCGGGACAGGACAGCACAGATACGCAGTATTTT | CASGPGQDSTDTQYF
- | TRBJ2-1 | TRBV12-3/TRBV12-4 | few | TGTGCCAGCAGTGGGGGCAACGGGGGCAATGAGCAGTTCTTC | CASSGGNGGNEQFF
- | TRBJ2-3 | TRBV4-3 | - | TGCGCCAGCAGCCAAGATTGGGAGCAGGGTAGAACGCAGTATTTT | CASSQDWEQGRTQYF
- | TRBJ2-2 | TRBV20-1 | - | TGCAGTGCTAGAGATCGTGTGCTAGCGAACACCGGGGAGCTGTTTTTT | CSARDRVLANTGELFF
- | TRBJ2-7 | TRBV4-3 | few | TGCGCCAGCAGCCAAGAATCCGGCTTTTACGAGCAGTACTTC | CASSQESGFYEQYF
- | TRBJ2-7 | TRBV7-9 | many | TGTGCCAGCAGTCAGAACACCTACGAGCAGTACTTC | CASSQNTYEQYF